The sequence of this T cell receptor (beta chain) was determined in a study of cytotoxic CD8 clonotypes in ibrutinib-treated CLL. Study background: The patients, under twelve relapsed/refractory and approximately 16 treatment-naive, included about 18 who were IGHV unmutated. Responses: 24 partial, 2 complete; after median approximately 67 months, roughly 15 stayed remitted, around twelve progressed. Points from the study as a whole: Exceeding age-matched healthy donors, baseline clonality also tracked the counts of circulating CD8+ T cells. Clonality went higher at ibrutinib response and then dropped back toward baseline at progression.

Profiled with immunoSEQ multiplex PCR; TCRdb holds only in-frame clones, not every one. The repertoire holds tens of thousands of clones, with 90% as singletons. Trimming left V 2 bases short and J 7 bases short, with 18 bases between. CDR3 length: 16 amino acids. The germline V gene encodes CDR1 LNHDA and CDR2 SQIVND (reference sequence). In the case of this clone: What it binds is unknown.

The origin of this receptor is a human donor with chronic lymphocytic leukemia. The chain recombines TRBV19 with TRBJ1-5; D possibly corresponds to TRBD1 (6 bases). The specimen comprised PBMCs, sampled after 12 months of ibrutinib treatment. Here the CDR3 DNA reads TGTGCCAGTAGTATATTAGGGCAGGGGTCTGTGCAGCCCCAGCATTTT. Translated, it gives CASSILGQGSVQPQHF.